The 10 T cell receptor beta chains presented below share a single source sample, sequenced in a study of shared clonotypes between healthy human individuals. Naive CD8 isolation took CD45RO-negative cells positively selected for CCR7 and excluded terminally differentiated effector memory CD45RA+ cells. Libraries were prepared by immunoSEQ multiplex PCR; TCRdb keeps only in-frame clonotypes and omits some of them. In the table there are 560,000 or so clones, about 96% of which are singletons. The sequencing input was naive CD8+ T cells sorted from blood. Receptors originate from a young woman in good health.

The gene calls are TRBV6-1 and TRBJ1-1, with a possible D match to TRBD1 (5 bases). CDR3 length equals 14 residues. Germline-derived CDR1 and CDR2 are MNHNS and SASEGT. V was pared by 8 bases and J by 1 base, with 14 bases between. CDR3 sequence: CASWGIKGNTEAFF. In nucleotides, the CDR3 is TGTGCCAGCTGGGGGATCAAAGGGAACACTGAAGCTTTCTTT.

The J gene is TRBJ2-7, the V gene TRBV7-6; D might be TRBD1 (6 bases). Looked up from germline, CDR1 is SGHVS and CDR2 is FNYEAQ. Deletions cut 2 bases from V and 5 bases from J, with 10 bases between. The CDR3 runs 13 residues. CDR3 DNA sequence: TGTGCCAGCAGCTTACGGGGACAAGACGAGCAGTACTTC. Protein product: CASSLRGQDEQYF. Looking up the rest from reference TRBV7-6 and TRBJ2-7 gives the full variable domain: GAGVSQSPRYKVTKRGQDVALRCDPISGHVSLYWYRQALGQGPEFLTYFNYEAQQDKSGLPNDRFSAERPEGSISTLTIQRTEQRDSAMYRCASSLRGQDEQYFGPGTRLTVT.

The V and J genes are TRBV28 and TRBJ2-2; TRBD2 agrees at 14 bases. The V gene end was trimmed by 6 bases and the J gene end by 4 bases; junction bases not matched to a gene: 16. Germline-derived CDR1 and CDR2 are MDHEN and SYDVKM. The CDR3 has 20 residues. In DNA, the CDR3 is TGTGCCAGCAGCGCAGCAGGACTAGCGGGAGGACACGGGGGCACCGGGGAGCTGTTTTTT. Translation gives CASSAAGLAGGHGGTGELFF.

The chain joins TRBV29-1 to TRBJ1-2; TRBD1 aligns across 8 bases. V lost 2 bases, J lost 8 bases, and 10 bases stayed unmatched. Germline CDR1 SQVTM, CDR2 ANQGSEA. The CDR3 sequence is 14 residues long. The CDR3 reads CSVERQGAPYGYTF. The CDR3 DNA follows: TGCAGCGTTGAAAGGCAGGGGGCGCCGTACGGCTACACCTTC.

This chain links TRBV2 with TRBJ2-5; the D is unclear. The CDR3 extends over 13 amino acids. The germline V and J ends were trimmed by 4 bases and 1 base, with 7 bases remaining between them. Germline V gives CDR1 SNHLY, CDR2 FYNNEI. CDR3 DNA: TGTGCCAGCAGTGTCAGGCTCCAAGAGACCCAGTACTTC. Protein sequence: CASSVRLQETQYF.

The chain combines TRBV10-3 with TRBJ2-1; TRBD2 is a possible D gene (6 bases). Germline loops: CDR1 ENHRY, CDR2 SYGVKD. This CDR3 contains 15 residues. Trimming left V 8 bases short and J 0 bases short, with 14 bases between. The CDR3 DNA reads as TGTGCCATCGGGTTAGCGGTGAGCTCCTACAATGAGCAGTTCTTC. Amino acid sequence: CAIGLAVSSYNEQFF.

A note on this clone: This sample includes further DNA sequences coding for the same CDR3. The V and J genes are TRBV13 and TRBJ2-7; 11 nucleotides align to TRBD2. V lost 5 bases to trimming and J lost 3 bases; unmatched junction nucleotides: 6. The CDR3 runs 15 residues. Germline CDR1 reads PRHDT; CDR2 reads FYEKMQ (reference sequence). The CDR3 reads CASSGRTSGSYEQYF. The CDR3 DNA sequence: TGTGCCAGCAGCGGAAGAACTAGCGGGAGCTACGAGCAGTACTTC.

The chain links TRBV28 to TRBJ2-7, with D unresolved. V shed 3 bases and J shed 7 bases, with 10 bases lying between them. In germline, CDR1 is MDHEN, CDR2 SYDVKM. The CDR3 is 12 residues long. The CDR3 nucleotides read TGTGCCAGCAGTTTGACGCTTGTGGAGCAGTACTTC. Translation gives CASSLTLVEQYF. Supplemented by reference TRBV28 and TRBJ2-7, the full variable domain reads DVKVTQSSRYLVKRTGEKVFLECVQDMDHENMFWYRQDPGLGLRLIYFSYDVKMKEKGDIPEGYSVSREKKERFSLILESASTNQTSMYLCASSLTLVEQYFGPGTRLTVT.

CDR3 nucleotide sequence: TGTGCCAGCAGTTCCGTGAACGGTAACTATGGCTACACCTTC. Amino acids: CASSSVNGNYGYTF. This chain connects TRBV27 to TRBJ1-2; D is ambiguous. There are 14 residues in the CDR3. Trimming cost V 4 bases and J 1 base, with 10 bases left between them. The germline gives CDR1 MNHEY, CDR2 SMNVEV (reference sequence).

J is TRBJ1-4 and V is TRBV15; 8 bases match TRBD1. CDR1 and CDR2 (germline): LNHNV, YYDKDF (reference sequence). The CDR3 runs to 18 residues. V gave up 1 base and J gave up 4 bases; unmatched junction bases: 11. The CDR3 DNA follows: TGTGCCACCAGCAGAGGCGGAACAGGGGGAGATCTTAATGAAAAACTGTTTTTT. Protein product: CATSRGGTGGDLNEKLFF.